A single T cell receptor (beta chain) is shown here with its context. Germline V CDR1 and CDR2: LGHDT, YNNKEL (reference sequence). The V end lost 2 bases, the J end lost 4 bases, and 11 bases lay between the germline ends. The CDR3 has 15 residues. The sample belongs to a study of Ad26.COV2.S vaccination and SARS-CoV-2 variants. Treatment indicated: about 20 received Ad26.COV2.S at low or high dose, single or two shots; about 5 received placebo; per-sample allocation not given. Samples came from day 63 after the first vaccine or placebo injection. Some clones are missing from TCRdb's copy, which holds only in-frame ones; the method was immunoSEQ multiplex PCR. Of some 340,000 clones in the sample, 85% to 90% were seen once.

V usage is TRBV3-1 (or the pseudogene TRBV3-2) and J usage is TRBJ2-2; D possibly uses TRBD1 or TRBD2 (6 bases each). This clonotype was obtained from a person aged 18-60 years who received the Ad26.COV2.S COVID-19 vaccine or a placebo. The sample here was peripheral blood, taken in a trial of Ad26.COV2.S vaccine versus placebo. The CDR3 DNA is TGTGCCAGCAGCCAATACGGGGGCGGCACCGGGGAGCTGTTTTTT. Encoded protein: CASSQYGGGTGELFF.